What follows are 3 T cell receptor beta chains derived from one specimen sequenced in a study of T-cell reconstitution after alpha-beta-depleted transplantation in children. The TCRbeta library incorporated unique molecular identifiers. From the PCR reads, TCRdb called clonotypes with MiXCR, one entry per CDR3 protein. Of approximately 240,000 distinct CDR3 sequences in the sample, about 11% were seen once. This specimen consisted of PBMCs, obtained before TCRalphabeta/CD19-depleted stem cell transplant. The receptor set was obtained from a child younger than two with acute myeloid leukemia, due to receive a stem cell transplant.

The V and J genes are TRBV14 and TRBJ2-3, with unresolved D. This CDR3 spans 11 amino acids. V gave up 4 bases and J gave up 9 bases, with 8 bases separating them. CDR1 is SGHDN and CDR2 is FVKESK in the germline V gene. The CDR3: CASSPGRTQYF. DNA for the CDR3: TGTGCCAGCAGCCCAGGAAGGACGCAGTATTTT. The full variable domain, rest sourced from reference TRBV14 and TRBJ2-3, is EAGVTQFPSHSVIEKGQTVTLRCDPISGHDNLYWYRRVMGKEIKFLLHFVKESKQDESGMPNNRFLAERTGGTYSTLKVQPAELEDSGVYFCASSPGRTQYFGPGTRLTVL.

Many counts were recorded for this clonotype. The chain combines TRBV7-8 with TRBJ2-1; TRBD2 agrees at 9 bases. Unmatched junction bases numbered 14, after V lost 4 bases and J lost 4 bases. Germline lookup yields CDR1 SGHVS and CDR2 FQNEAQ. CDR3 length: 18 amino acids. The CDR3 is CASSSPGLAASSYNEQFF. The CDR3, as DNA: TGTGCCAGCAGCTCCCCGGGACTAGCTGCTTCCTCTTACAATGAGCAGTTCTTC.

This clonotype was recorded many times. The J gene is TRBJ1-1, the V gene TRBV20-1; 9 bases line up with TRBD1. The CDR3 is 11 residues long. Germline V lookup: CDR1 DFQATT, CDR2 SNEGSKA (reference sequence). The junction had 1 base not matched to a gene; V was cut back by 6 bases and J by 5 bases. The CDR3 sequence is CSATGGTEAFF. CDR3 in DNA: TGCAGTGCGACAGGGGGAACTGAAGCTTTCTTT.